Listed below are T cell receptor beta chains from one sample, sequenced in a study of T cell repertoires in cytomegalovirus infection. Each CDR3 protein gets one entry after TCRdb re-called the reads with MiXCR. The sample holds hundreds of thousands of distinct CDR3 sequences, around 24% seen once. Sample: CD8+ T cells from PBMCs. These receptors all stem from a human donor in good health (CMV status not recorded). Some clones in this sample may be carry-over from other donors' samples. Both conserved end residues are part of each CDR3. D genes are given only for firm matches. Not all rows give a size; the values are once, few, many and, for expanded clones, a class.

>15|NA|NA|TRBJ1-5|TRBV4-1
CASSQVDNSKQPQHF
TGCGCCAGCAGCCAAGTAGATAATAGCAAACAGCCCCAGCATTTT
>15|NA|many|TRBJ2-1|TRBV2
CASSEGQSSYNEQFF
TGTGCCAGCAGTGAAGGACAGTCGTCCTACAATGAGCAGTTCTTC
>15|NA|many|TRBJ1-2|TRBV7-2
CASSFRKGNDYGYTF
TGTGCCAGCAGCTTTCGAAAGGGGAACGACTATGGCTACACCTTC
>15|TRBD1|many|TRBJ1-4|TRBV25-1
CASSADRATNEKLFF
TGTGCCAGCAGCGCGGACAGGGCAACTAATGAAAAACTGTTTTTT
>15|TRBD1|NA|TRBJ2-4|TRBV11-2
CASSHWDRGQNIQYF
TGTGCCAGCAGCCACTGGGACAGGGGGCAAAACATTCAGTACTTC
>15|NA|few|TRBJ2-2|TRBV13
CASSQTSTITGELFF
TGTGCCAGCAGCCAGACATCTACCATCACCGGGGAGCTGTTTTTT
>12|NA|NA|TRBJ1-3|TRBV28
CASSPHGNTIYF
TGTGCCAGCAGTCCCCACGGAAACACCATATATTTT
>14|TRBD1|few|TRBJ1-1|TRBV20-1
CSAIGTGTNTEAFF
TGCAGTGCTATCGGGACAGGGACGAACACTGAAGCTTTCTTT
>16|NA|many|TRBJ1-6|TRBV7-2
CASSLEAGAYNSPLHF
TGTGCCAGCAGCTTAGAGGCCGGGGCCTATAATTCACCCCTCCACTTT
>14|TRBD1|many|TRBJ1-1|TRBV12-3/TRBV12-4
CASSKTGTNTEAFF
TGTGCCAGCAGTAAGACAGGGACGAACACTGAAGCTTTCTTT
>15|TRBD1|many|TRBJ1-4|TRBV7-8
CASSLADRGFEKLFF
TGTGCCAGCAGCTTAGCCGACAGGGGTTTTGAAAAACTGTTTTTT
>13|NA|NA|TRBJ2-1|TRBV14
CASSHPGFNEQFF
TGTGCCAGCAGCCACCCGGGCTTCAATGAGCAGTTCTTC
>16|TRBD1|NA|TRBJ2-3|TRBV27
CASTGTGVLSTDTQYF
TGTGCCAGCACCGGGACAGGGGTACTTAGCACAGATACGCAGTATTTT
>15|TRBD1|NA|TRBJ2-5|TRBV20-1
CSAQLMGQERGTQYF
TGCAGTGCGCAACTAATGGGACAGGAGCGAGGGACCCAGTACTTC
>12|NA|many|TRBJ1-6|TRBV7-9
CASAREDSPLHF
TGTGCCAGCGCGAGGGAAGATTCACCCCTCCACTTT
>16|TRBD2|many|TRBJ2-5|TRBV6-8
CAISPLAGANQETQYF
TGTGCCATCTCACCCCTAGCGGGGGCTAACCAAGAGACCCAGTACTTC
>15|NA|once|TRBJ1-2|TRBV9
CASSSWDGPGDGYTF
TGTGCCAGCAGCTCCTGGGACGGTCCGGGAGATGGCTACACCTTC
>12|NA|many|TRBJ2-2|TRBV6-6
CASLGARATMFF
TGTGCCAGTTTGGGGGCGCGGGCCACAATGTTTTTT
>12|NA|many|TRBJ2-1|TRBV12-5
CASGLSGTEQFF
TGTGCTAGTGGTCTCTCCGGGACAGAGCAGTTCTTC
>17|TRBD2|many|TRBJ2-1|TRBV12-3/TRBV12-4
CASSLGLAGSSPREQFF
TGTGCCAGCAGCCTCGGCCTAGCGGGGTCATCTCCGCGGGAGCAGTTCTTC
>15|NA|few|TRBJ1-6|TRBV19
CASSTSGSAGSPLHF
TGTGCCAGTAGTACCTCCGGGAGTGCCGGTTCACCCCTCCACTTT
>17|NA|NA|TRBJ2-1|TRBV6-1
CASSEALRGGAHNEQFF
TGTGCCAGCAGTGAAGCGCTTCGAGGGGGGGCACACAATGAGCAGTTCTTC
>16|TRBD1|NA|TRBJ1-1|TRBV10-3
CAVSELTGVRNTEAFF
TGTGCCGTCAGTGAGCTGACAGGGGTGCGGAACACTGAAGCTTTCTTT
>19|TRBD2|NA|TRBJ2-3|TRBV29-1
CSVPERGLAGGRGADTQYF
TGCAGCGTCCCCGAAAGGGGACTAGCGGGGGGGCGGGGCGCAGATACGCAGTATTTT
>14|NA|few|TRBJ1-3|TRBV9
CASSGGSSGNTIYF
TGTGCCAGCAGCGGAGGATCCTCTGGAAACACCATATATTTT
>13|NA|few|TRBJ1-5|TRBV29-1
CSVASGVGQPQHF
TGCAGCGTGGCATCAGGGGTCGGTCAGCCCCAGCATTTT
>15|TRBD2|few|TRBJ2-1|TRBV6-2/TRBV6-3
CASTLLGTSDNEQFF
TGTGCCAGCACCCTACTGGGCACTAGCGACAATGAGCAGTTCTTC
>16|TRBD2|NA|TRBJ2-1|TRBV2
CASLSWTSGNNNEQFF
TGTGCCAGCCTTTCTTGGACTAGCGGGAACAACAATGAGCAGTTCTTC
>13|TRBD2|NA|TRBJ2-7|TRBV29-1
CSVVGSGGYEQYF
TGCAGCGTTGTCGGTAGCGGGGGCTACGAGCAGTACTTC
>14|NA|many|TRBJ2-5|TRBV7-6
CASSLGHSLETQYF
TGTGCCAGCAGCTTGGGACACAGCTTGGAGACCCAGTACTTC
>12|NA|NA|TRBJ1-2|TRBV29-1
CSVAGAFYGYTF
TGCAGCGTGGCCGGTGCCTTTTATGGCTACACCTTC
>14|NA|NA|TRBJ1-1|TRBV20-1
CSARDLGLNTEAFF
TGCAGTGCTAGAGATCTTGGGTTGAACACTGAAGCTTTCTTT
>15|NA|few|TRBJ2-7|TRBV7-9
CAMTGGPPGSYEQYF
TGTGCCATGACTGGGGGGCCCCCAGGCTCCTACGAGCAGTACTTC
>14|NA|few|TRBJ2-5|TRBV25-1
CASSEDAGPETQYF
TGTGCCAGCAGTGAAGATGCAGGGCCAGAGACCCAGTACTTC
>14|NA|many|TRBJ2-7|TRBV2
CASSEWMDTNEQYF
TGTGCCAGCAGTGAATGGATGGACACCAACGAGCAGTACTTC
>16|NA|few|TRBJ2-2|TRBV6-2/TRBV6-3
CASSYFGRGTSGELFF
TGTGCCAGCAGTTACTTCGGGCGTGGGACGTCCGGGGAGCTGTTTTTT
>14|NA|many|TRBJ2-1|TRBV7-8
CASSLAGALNEQFF
TGTGCCAGCAGCTTAGCGGGGGCTCTCAATGAGCAGTTCTTC
>18|TRBD1|few|TRBJ2-2|TRBV11-3
CASSLERGRLLNTGELFF
TGTGCCAGCAGCTTAGAAAGGGGGCGTCTTCTGAACACCGGGGAGCTGTTTTTT
>14|NA|once|TRBJ2-3|TRBV7-6
CASSPGGKLDTQYF
TGTGCCAGCAGCCCAGGGGGGAAGTTAGATACGCAGTATTTT
>11|NA|many|TRBJ1-2|TRBV14
CASSQGYGYTF
TGTGCCAGCAGCCAAGGGTACGGCTACACCTTC
>15|TRBD1|NA|TRBJ1-1|TRBV7-9
CASIIPGQSNTVAFF
TGTGCCAGCATCATTCCGGGACAGTCGAACACTGTAGCTTTCTTT
>18|TRBD1|few|TRBJ2-1|TRBV20-1
CSARDISTGQGLYNEQFF
TGCAGTGCTAGAGATATTTCCACGGGACAGGGGTTGTACAATGAGCAGTTCTTC
>14|NA|few|TRBJ2-1|TRBV6-2/TRBV6-3
CASSYDFPYNEQFF
TGTGCCAGCAGTTACGACTTCCCCTACAATGAGCAGTTCTTC
>16|NA|few|TRBJ1-2|TRBV20-1
CSASLPREPPLWGYTF
TGCAGTGCTAGTCTTCCCAGAGAACCGCCTTTGTGGGGCTACACCTTC
>14|NA|NA|TRBJ2-1|TRBV5-4
CASSLQTVYNEQFF
TGTGCCAGCAGCTTGCAAACAGTATACAATGAGCAGTTCTTC
>16|TRBD1|NA|TRBJ2-1|TRBV7-8
CASSPGTGGLHTEPFF
TGTGCCAGCAGCCCAGGGACAGGGGGTCTCCACACTGAGCCGTTCTTC
>15|TRBD1|many|TRBJ2-3|TRBV7-2
CASSLWGQGTDTQYF
TGTGCCAGCAGCTTGTGGGGACAGGGGACAGATACGCAGTATTTT
>16|NA|NA|TRBJ1-1|TRBV4-3
CASSQGFSLVNTEAFF
TGCGCCAGCAGCCAAGGTTTTAGTTTGGTGAACACTGAAGCTTTCTTT